This T cell receptor beta chain was found in a study of blood T cell repertoires in COVID-19. Whole-study context: Specimens from acute and convalescent COVID-19 originated in the United States, Italy and Spain.

As processed by the authors: Using reference gene primer amplification, nucleated cell counts were estimated. Repertoires were generated with immunoSEQ multiplex PCR, while TCRdb's copy carries only in-frame clones and drops some. The V and J calls and clone size come from that table; D and trimming were worked out from the DNA. The sample shows roughly 100,000 clones, approximately 90% of them seen only once. CDR3 length: 14 amino acids. The germline V gene encodes CDR1 MGHRA and CDR2 YSYEKL. Trimming removed 4 bases from V and 6 bases from J, with 15 bases in between. Sequencing was performed on peripheral blood. This receptor was identified in a man aged 50 to 59 with acute or convalescent COVID-19. The rearrangement joins TRBV4-1 to TRBJ1-2; no clear D gene. The DNA for the CDR3 is TGCGCCAGCAGCCCTGGGCCACATGAACATGGCTACACCTTC. Residues: CASSPGPHEHGYTF.